This record looks at one T cell receptor (beta chain) sequence and its context. This clonotype occurred many times. The target of this receptor is not known. Base-call qualities are not available, and no considerably larger clone is one nucleotide away. This sample is drawn from a study of blood T cells in healthy people across ages (dated by TCRdb to the mid-2010s). With regard to the full study: Template switching captured roughly one uniquely barcoded TCR beta cDNA molecule per two T cells in model experiments. Age-related changes in TCR beta repertoire diversity were measured in the study by deep sequencing normalized with unique cDNA molecular identifiers. Donors were grouped into four age groups: young (average about 15 years), middle-aged (roughly 38), aged (around 60) and long-lived (about 90). To avoid experimental bias, donors of different ages were distributed randomly across sequencing lanes. The study analyzed two additional independent replicas of 1 million unique cDNA reads from the same blood draw for two donors, one aged 18 to 29 and one aged 80 or older. The paper as a whole reports these results and caveats: Donor CMV infection status was unknown, potentially confounding age-related changes in expanded clonotypes. The percentage of naive T cells measured by flow cytometry correlated strongly with observed TCR beta diversity. As age increased, observed TCR beta diversity per million T cells dropped in a roughly linear way, and a significant reduction was already evident by age around 41. Estimates of total diversity based on one million sequenced T cells were considered lower bounds and underestimates. Compared with the aged group, more naive CD4+ T cells, fewer expanded clones and increased TCR diversity were shown by the long-lived group, suggesting age selection. Bulk unsorted PBMC profiling prevented conclusive comparison of naive and antigen-experienced compartments.

CDR1 and CDR2 are read off the germline V gene (reference sequence) as MNHEY and SMNVEV. Its CDR3 holds 13 amino acids, cysteine through phenylalanine. Just CDR3 DNA is preserved here, 39 bases in frame from base 1. Compared with germline, V lacks 7 bases and J lacks 7 bases; bases without a gene match: 5. Systemically healthy Caucasian individuals from Russia, 35 to 50 in total and aged about 6 to 95 years, were included as donors. Around 10 milliliters of peripheral blood were collected from each donor into EDTA-treated Vacutainer tubes. PBMCs were isolated by Ficoll-Paque density-gradient centrifugation, with at least 6 million obtained per sample. Trizol reagent was used to extract total RNA from the PBMCs, yielding at least 5 micrograms per sample. The percentages of naive CD45RAhigh/CD27high T cells were determined by flow cytometry on a PBMC aliquot from every donor. The library was prepared using 5' RACE. The sample was run on an Illumina HiSeq 2500. A second PCR of roughly 6 to 11 cycles was run with a J-beta primer mix and a sample-barcoded 5' primer. Each TCR beta cDNA molecule received a unique molecular identifier from a template-switch 5' adaptor carrying 12 random nucleotides. Each sample yielded at least 2.5 million CDR3-containing paired-end reads. First-strand cDNA synthesis was performed from all RNA using the Mint cDNA synthesis kit, with priming by a TRBC-specific oligonucleotide. After uracil-DNA glycosylase treatment, a first 18-cycle PCR used universal primers M1SS and BC2_uni_R on all cDNA. Per the original workflow: Each sample was normalized by randomly selecting 1 million high-quality reads, each carrying a distinct molecular identifier. Instead of being binned into consensus sequences, reads with shared molecular identifiers were discarded. MiTCR, with a Q25 quality threshold and the strictest error-elimination algorithm, was used for CDR3 identification, clonotype clustering and error correction. Lower-bound total TCR beta diversity was estimated with a nonparametric unseen species model using Euler transformation. TCRdb reprocessing: public reads trimmed at Q25 with fastp, clones called with MiXCR, in-frame beta chains kept. Here each entry gathers all rows of one CDR3 protein and keeps the most common genes and DNA. The V and J calls here are based on TCRdb, not the publication. The table for this sample lists 1.4 million or so distinct CDR3 sequences; roughly 43% of them were counted only once. The ten largest clones take up under 5% of the sample.

The sequenced sample was blood. The receptor chain draws on TRBV27 and TRBJ2-1, and TRBD2 matches 9 of the central bases. The sequence derives from a woman aged 18-30 years in good health. CDR3 sequence: CASTPGLANEQFF. At the DNA level, the sequence is TGTGCCAGCACTCCGGGACTAGCAAATGAGCAGTTCTTC.